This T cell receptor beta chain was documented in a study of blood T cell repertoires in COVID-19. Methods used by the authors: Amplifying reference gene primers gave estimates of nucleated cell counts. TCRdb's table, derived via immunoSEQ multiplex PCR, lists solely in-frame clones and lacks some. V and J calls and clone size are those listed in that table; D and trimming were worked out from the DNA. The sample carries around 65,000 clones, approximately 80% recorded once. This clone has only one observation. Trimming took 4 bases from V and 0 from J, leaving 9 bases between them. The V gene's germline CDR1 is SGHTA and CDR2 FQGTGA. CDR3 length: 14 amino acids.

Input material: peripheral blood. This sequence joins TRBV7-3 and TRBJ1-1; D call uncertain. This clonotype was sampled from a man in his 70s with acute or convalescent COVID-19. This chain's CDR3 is CASSSSQVNTEAFF. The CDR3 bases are TGTGCCAGCAGCTCCTCACAAGTGAACACTGAAGCTTTCTTT.